This TCR beta chain was identified in a study of control samples from healthy donors and cancer patients. Libraries were prepared by immunoSEQ multiplex PCR; TCRdb keeps only in-frame clonotypes and omits some of them. The table shows 100,000 or so clones, with 83% occurring only once. The V end lost 3 bases, the J end lost 3 bases, and 6 bases lay between the germline ends. Per germline, CDR1 MNHEY and CDR2 SMNVEV (reference sequence). This CDR3 spans 14 amino acids. The specimen was blood. The chain combines TRBV27 with TRBJ1-6; unclear D gene. The origin of this receptor is a woman aged 45-65 years in good health. CDR3 protein: CASSFLDYNSPLHF. The CDR3 DNA sequence: TGTGCCAGCAGTTTCCTGGACTATAATTCACCCCTCCACTTT.